The rows below give T cell receptor beta chains drawn from one sample of a study of breast tumors, draining lymph nodes, adjacent tissues. TCRdb processed the multiplex PCR reads anew with MiXCR; each CDR3 protein has one entry. The table has about 180,000 distinct CDR3 sequences, roughly a third seen once; the top ten hold roughly 3.8%. Sequenced input: axillary lymph node tissue. The origin of the receptors is a female donor with breast cancer. Some clones in this sample may be carry-over from other donors' samples. Both conserved end residues are part of each CDR3. Fields, in order: V gene, D gene, J gene, clone size, CDR3 protein, CDR3 DNA. The D gene is left open where the match is weak. Expanded clones get a size class; other rows say once, few or many, or leave the size out.

V: TRBV5-5
D: -
J: TRBJ2-7
size: many
CDR3: CASSSWLVAREQYF
DNA: TGTGCCAGCAGCTCCTGGCTAGTAGCGCGCGAGCAGTACTTC

V: TRBV7-2
D: -
J: TRBJ1-5
size: -
CDR3: CASSFRGGTLSNQPQHF
DNA: TGTGCCAGCAGCTTCCGGGGAGGAACCCTTAGCAATCAGCCCCAGCATTTT

V: TRBV5-1
D: -
J: TRBJ1-6
size: -
CDR3: CASSFDGTGSSPLHF
DNA: TGCGCCAGCAGCTTTGATGGAACAGGGAGTTCACCCCTCCACTTT

V: TRBV27
D: -
J: TRBJ2-1
size: many
CDR3: CASSLLGNEQFF
DNA: TGTGCCAGCAGTTTATTGGGGAATGAGCAGTTCTTC

V: TRBV9
D: -
J: TRBJ2-3
size: -
CDR3: CASSAQGGSTDTQYF
DNA: TGTGCCAGCAGCGCGCAGGGGGGGAGCACAGATACGCAGTATTTT

V: TRBV5-6
D: TRBD1
J: TRBJ2-7
size: -
CDR3: CASSPDRASYEQYF
DNA: TGTGCCAGCAGCCCGGACAGGGCCTCCTACGAGCAGTACTTC

V: TRBV9
D: TRBD1
J: TRBJ1-1
size: -
CDR3: CASSLRDRVMNTEAFF
DNA: TGTGCCAGCAGCCTCCGGGACAGGGTTATGAACACTGAAGCTTTCTTT

V: TRBV12-3/TRBV12-4
D: TRBD1
J: TRBJ2-7
size: many
CDR3: CASSLRDRSHEQYF
DNA: TGTGCCAGCAGTTTGCGGGACAGGTCCCACGAGCAGTACTTC

V: TRBV9
D: TRBD1
J: TRBJ2-2
size: -
CDR3: CARTGARSNTGELFF
DNA: TGTGCTAGGACAGGGGCTAGATCGAACACCGGGGAGCTGTTTTTT

V: TRBV28
D: TRBD2
J: TRBJ2-3
size: many
CDR3: CASSLLAARADTQYF
DNA: TGTGCCAGCAGTCTACTAGCGGCAAGGGCAGATACGCAGTATTTT

V: TRBV12-3/TRBV12-4
D: -
J: TRBJ1-2
size: many
CDR3: CASSQRGSLNYGYTF
DNA: TGTGCCAGCTCCCAAAGGGGGAGCCTTAACTATGGCTACACCTTC

V: TRBV19
D: -
J: TRBJ2-1
size: many
CDR3: CASSATGTRQFF
DNA: TGTGCCAGTAGTGCAACCGGGACACGGCAGTTCTTC

V: TRBV2
D: -
J: TRBJ1-2
size: -
CDR3: CASNRQGNYGYTF
DNA: TGTGCCAGCAATCGGCAGGGAAACTATGGCTACACCTTC

V: TRBV20-1
D: -
J: TRBJ1-6
size: -
CDR3: CSARGGGSRPPLHF
DNA: TGCAGTGCTAGAGGAGGGGGTTCACGGCCACCCCTCCACTTT